Presented here are 31 T cell receptor beta chains from one specimen sequenced in a study of cytomegalovirus exposure and HLA in healthy donors. Primers included in the PCR were 60 Vbeta and 13 Jbeta primers. Profiling relied on immunoSEQ multiplex PCR, and the TCRdb table lists in-frame clones only, not all of them. The data hold approximately 110,000 clones, with about 84% observed a single time. What was sequenced was PBMCs. The receptors stem from a man aged 35-49 years in good health and CMV-seronegative.

This clone was counted a single time. CDR3 residues: CASIEAGGGETQYF. The CDR3 bases are TGTGCCAGCATTGAAGCGGGGGGCGGAGAGACCCAGTACTTC. The gene calls are TRBV6-5 and TRBJ2-5; 9 bases align to TRBD2. V gave up 7 bases and J gave up 4 bases; unmatched junction bases: 7. The CDR3 contains 14 residues. Germline values: CDR1 MNHEY, CDR2 SVGAGI.

The V gene is TRBV7-2, the J gene TRBJ2-5, with 7 bases that match TRBD2. This CDR3 has 14 amino acids. Per the germline V gene, CDR1 is SGHTA and CDR2 is FQGNSA. V lost 5 bases, J lost 3 bases, and 6 bases stayed unmatched. In DNA form, the CDR3 reads TGTGCCAGCAGCCGAACGGGGGGTAAAGAGACCCAGTACTTC. Protein sequence: CASSRTGGKETQYF.

In DNA form, the CDR3 reads TGTGCCAGCTCAGGGACAGCTAATGAAAAACTGTTTTTT. Translation: CASSGTANEKLFF. V usage is TRBV18 and J usage is TRBJ1-4, with TRBD1 matching over 7 bases. The CDR3 is 13 amino acids. Trimming at V came to 5 bases and at J to 3 bases, leaving 0 bases not matched to a gene. Germline lookup yields CDR1 KGHSH and CDR2 LQKENI.

V and J are TRBV25-1 and TRBJ2-3, with TRBD1 matching over 8 bases. The J segment lost 3 bases and the V segment lost 0 bases, leaving 11 bases of the junction unmatched. Per germline, CDR1 MGHDK and CDR2 SYGVNS. This CDR3 is built from 18 residues. Here the CDR3 reads CASSEYELWTGRTDTQYF. CDR3 DNA sequence: TGTGCCAGCAGTGAATACGAACTATGGACAGGGCGGACAGATACGCAGTATTTT.

This chain connects TRBV19 to TRBJ2-7; D not certain. Trimming took off 3 bases at V and 2 bases at J, with 5 bases between the two ends. The CDR3 length is 12 residues. The V gene's germline CDR1 is LNHDA and CDR2 SQIVND (reference sequence). CDR3 sequence reads: CASSIGPYEQYF. The CDR3 DNA reads as TGTGCCAGTAGTATTGGGCCCTACGAGCAGTACTTC. Filled out from reference TRBV19 and TRBJ2-7, the complete variable domain reads DGGITQSPKYLFRKEGQNVTLSCEQNLNHDAMYWYRQDPGQGLRLIYYSQIVNDFQKGDIAEGYSVSREKKESFPLTVTSAQKNPTAFYLCASSIGPYEQYFGPGTRLTVT.

The rearrangement uses TRBV7-9 and TRBJ2-7; tentative D call: TRBD2 (7 bases). V was shortened by 1 base and J by 3 bases, with 13 bases between the two germline ends. Germline V lookup: CDR1 SEHNR, CDR2 FQNEAQ (reference sequence). The CDR3 has 15 residues. Here the CDR3 DNA reads TGTGCCAGCAGCTTAGTGGGGGGGCCCATCTACGAGCAGTACTTC. Amino acids: CASSLVGGPIYEQYF.

This sequence joins TRBV27 and TRBJ1-1, with 7 nucleotides matching TRBD1. CDR3 length: 13 amino acids. Trimming at V came to 5 bases and at J to 4 bases, leaving 4 bases not matched to a gene. Per the germline V gene, CDR1 is MNHEY and CDR2 is SMNVEV (reference sequence). The CDR3 coding sequence is TGTGCCAGCAGTATAGGACAGGCCACTGAAGCTTTCTTT. Translating it yields CASSIGQATEAFF.

The chain combines TRBV5-1 with TRBJ1-6; the match to TRBD1 covers 7 bases. Losses at the gene ends were 5 bases for V and 8 bases for J; bases not matched to a gene: 4. In germline, CDR1 is SGHRS, CDR2 YFSETQ. This CDR3 comprises 13 residues. The CDR3 sequence is CASRPDRDSPLHF. The CDR3 nucleotides read TGCGCCAGCAGACCCGACAGGGATTCACCCCTCCACTTT. The full variable domain, rest sourced from reference TRBV5-1 and TRBJ1-6, is KAGVTQTPRYLIKTRGQQVTLSCSPISGHRSVSWYQQTPGQGLQFLFEYFSETQRNKGNFPGRFSGRQFSNSRSEMNVSTLELGDSALYLCASRPDRDSPLHFGNGTRLTVT.

This clone was seen only a few times. The CDR3 loop is CASSLWRLAGGPGELFF. The CDR3 bases are TGTGCCAGCAGCCTGTGGAGACTAGCGGGGGGGCCCGGGGAGCTGTTTTTT. The chain joins TRBV5-4 to TRBJ2-2, with 14 bases matching TRBD2. Per germline, CDR1 SGHNT and CDR2 YYREEE (reference sequence). The CDR3 loop spans 17 amino acids. J gave up 6 bases and V 4 bases, and 8 bases lay outside the gene matches.

V and J are TRBV5-4 and TRBJ1-2; 8 bases are shared with TRBD1. Losses at the gene ends were 9 bases for V and 3 bases for J; bases not matched to a gene: 10. Looked up from germline, CDR1 is SGHNT and CDR2 is YYREEE (reference sequence). This CDR3 has 14 amino acids. CDR3 DNA: TGTGCCACATACCGGGACAGGAGGGACTATGGCTACACCTTC. Amino acids: CATYRDRRDYGYTF. Full variable domain (remainder filled in from reference TRBV5-4 and TRBJ1-2): ETGVTQSPTHLIKTRGQQVTLRCSSQSGHNTVSWYQQALGQGPQFIFQYYREEENGRGNFPPRFSGLQFPNYSSELNVNALELDDSALYLCATYRDRRDYGYTFGSGTRLTVV.

V and J are TRBV9 and TRBJ2-5; D may be TRBD1 (5 bases). CDR1 is SGDLS, CDR2 YYNGEE, per germline. This CDR3 spans 14 amino acids. The V end was cut by 2 bases, the J end by 2 bases, with 10 bases between. DNA for the CDR3: TGTGCCAGCAGCGTTTCAGGGCGACAAGAGACCCAGTACTTC. Encoded protein: CASSVSGRQETQYF.

The chain recombines TRBV5-4 with TRBJ1-1; TRBD1 might be the D (6 bases). V lost 2 bases, J lost 3 bases, and 14 bases lay in between. Germline V lookup: CDR1 SGHNT, CDR2 YYREEE (reference sequence). The length of the CDR3 is 15 residues. CDR3 loop: CASSLGGGRDTEAFF. CDR3 sequence (DNA): TGTGCCAGCAGCTTAGGAGGGGGGAGGGACACTGAAGCTTTCTTT.

This chain links TRBV9 with TRBJ1-6; maybe TRBD1 (5 bases). The CDR3 has 17 amino acids. V gave up 0 bases and J gave up 0 bases, with 10 bases separating them. Per the germline V gene, CDR1 is SGDLS and CDR2 is YYNGEE. This CDR3 reads CASSVGGQGSYNSPLHF. The CDR3 DNA reads as TGTGCCAGCAGCGTAGGTGGGCAGGGCTCCTATAATTCACCCCTCCACTTT. Using reference TRBV9 and TRBJ1-6 for the parts outside the CDR3, the full variable domain is DSGVTQTPKHLITATGQRVTLRCSPRSGDLSVYWYQQSLDQGLQFLIQYYNGEERAKGNILERFSAQQFPDLHSELNLSSLELGDSALYFCASSVGGQGSYNSPLHFGNGTRLTVT.

This chain connects TRBV7-2 to TRBJ2-4, with D tentatively TRBD2 (5 bases). The CDR3 loop spans 14 amino acids. Germline V lookup: CDR1 SGHTA, CDR2 FQGNSA. The germline V and J ends were trimmed by 0 bases and 7 bases, with 10 bases remaining between them. The CDR3 loop reads CASSLARDSNIQYF. Here the CDR3 DNA reads TGTGCCAGCAGCTTAGCCCGGGATTCGAACATTCAGTACTTC.

This chain links TRBV30 with TRBJ1-2, with D possibly being TRBD1 (6 bases). This CDR3 has 15 residues. Germline V gene lookup returns CDR1 GTSNPN and CDR2 SVGIG (reference sequence). Trimming took off 4 bases at V and 2 bases at J, with 17 bases between the two ends. The CDR3 protein is CAWKGARGGNYGYTF. As DNA, the CDR3 is TGTGCCTGGAAAGGGGCTAGAGGGGGAAACTATGGCTACACCTTC.

This chain links TRBV7-2 with TRBJ2-7; 7 bases map to TRBD2. Trimming at V came to 6 bases and at J to 0 bases, leaving 5 bases not matched to a gene. This CDR3 has 14 amino acids. Germline V gene sequence: CDR1 SGHTA, CDR2 FQGNSA. The chain's CDR3 is CASSYGGSSYEQYF. CDR3 DNA sequence: TGTGCCAGCAGTTACGGGGGGAGCTCCTACGAGCAGTACTTC.

This chain uses TRBV7-6 with TRBJ2-1; D ambiguous. Germline values: CDR1 SGHVS, CDR2 FNYEAQ. CDR3 size: 12 residues. V lost 5 bases and J lost 7, with 9 bases in between. CDR3 loop: CASSLNGNEQFF. DNA of the CDR3: TGTGCCAGCAGCCTCAACGGGAATGAGCAGTTCTTC.

In nucleotides, the CDR3 is TGTGCCAGCAGCTTAGCGGGTAGCTACACAGATACGCAGTATTTT. As protein: CASSLAGSYTDTQYF. This rearrangement joins TRBV7-6 to TRBJ2-3; D gene uncertain. The CDR3 is 15 amino acids. Germline V gene sequence: CDR1 SGHVS, CDR2 FNYEAQ. The germline V and J ends were trimmed by 0 bases and 2 bases, with 9 bases remaining between them. Combining the CDR3 with reference TRBV7-6 and TRBJ2-3 gives the whole variable domain GAGVSQSPRYKVTKRGQDVALRCDPISGHVSLYWYRQALGQGPEFLTYFNYEAQQDKSGLPNDRFSAERPEGSISTLTIQRTEQRDSAMYRCASSLAGSYTDTQYFGPGTRLTVL.

The chain links TRBV19 to TRBJ1-4; 7 bases fit TRBD1. Germline V CDR1 and CDR2: LNHDA, SQIVND (reference sequence). This CDR3 is built from 15 residues. V gave up 2 bases and J gave up 6 bases; unmatched junction bases: 6. The CDR3 reads CASSIPQGYDEKLFF. The DNA of the CDR3 is TGTGCCAGTAGTATACCACAGGGGTATGATGAAAAACTGTTTTTT.

The chain uses TRBV7-9 and TRBJ1-2; D not resolved. Between the trimmed V and J ends, which lost 1 base and 8 bases, there was a span of 14 bases. CDR1 is SEHNR and CDR2 is FQNEAQ in the germline V gene (reference sequence). The CDR3 is 14 residues long. The CDR3 region has the DNA TGTGCCAGCAGCTTAGTCTTTGGGGAGTGGGGCTACACCTTC. It encodes CASSLVFGEWGYTF.

The chain recombines TRBV10-3 with TRBJ2-7; possibly TRBD2 for D (6 bases). Trimming cost V 4 bases and J 2 bases, with 12 bases left between them. CDR3 length: 14 residues. The germline V gene encodes CDR1 ENHRY and CDR2 SYGVKD. The CDR3 region is CAISGLGGTYEQYF. DNA for the CDR3: TGTGCCATCAGTGGTCTCGGAGGGACCTACGAGCAGTACTTC.

The rearrangement links TRBV4-2 to TRBJ1-5; D gene ambiguous. CDR1 is LGHNA and CDR2 is YNFKEQ in the germline V gene. The CDR3 contains 13 residues. With 2 bases removed from V and 4 bases from J, the gap between germline ends came to 6 bases. The CDR3 loop is CASSQNLNQPQHF. The CDR3 DNA is TGTGCCAGCAGCCAAAACCTAAATCAGCCCCAGCATTTT.

The chain has TRBV27 and TRBJ1-4; TRBD1 aligns across 7 bases. Unmatched junction bases numbered 8, after V lost 2 bases and J lost 2 bases. The CDR3 sequence is 17 residues long. Per germline, CDR1 MNHEY and CDR2 SMNVEV (reference sequence). As DNA, the CDR3 is TGTGCCAGCAGTTTACGAATACCGGGACAGACTAATGAAAAACTGTTTTTT. Translation gives CASSLRIPGQTNEKLFF.

The rearrangement joins TRBV6-1 to TRBJ1-2; D call uncertain. The germline V gene has CDR1 MNHNS and CDR2 SASEGT. The V and J ends lost 4 bases and 2 bases respectively, with 11 bases between them. This CDR3 spans 14 amino acids. CDR3 protein: CASSGQDLNYGYTF. The CDR3 bases are TGTGCCAGCAGTGGCCAAGACTTGAACTATGGCTACACCTTC.

The V and J genes are TRBV5-1 and TRBJ1-5, with 7 bases lining up with TRBD1. CDR1 is SGHRS and CDR2 is YFSETQ in the germline V gene. This CDR3 is built from 15 residues. The V gene end was trimmed by 1 base and the J gene end by 5 bases; junction bases not matched to a gene: 6. CDR3 residues: CASSLTTGPYQPQHF. The CDR3 DNA sequence: TGCGCCAGCAGCTTGACGACAGGGCCCTATCAGCCCCAGCATTTT.

The CDR3 sequence is CASLIQGNEQFF. The DNA for the CDR3 is TGTGCCAGCCTTATACAGGGGAATGAGCAGTTCTTC. This rearrangement joins TRBV7-9 to TRBJ2-1; the match to TRBD1 covers 7 bases. The CDR3 is made up of 12 amino acids. Germline V CDR1 and CDR2: SEHNR, FQNEAQ (reference sequence). Trimming cost V 8 bases and J 7 bases; bases outside gene matches: 5.

V and J are TRBV19 and TRBJ1-2, with D perhaps TRBD1 (6 bases). Between the trimmed V and J ends, which lost 3 bases and 7 bases, there was a span of 12 bases. The CDR3 loop spans 13 amino acids. Germline V gene sequence: CDR1 LNHDA, CDR2 SQIVND (reference sequence). DNA for the CDR3: TGTGCCAGTAGTATGGGGGCAGGGCGTGGCTACACCTTC. It encodes CASSMGAGRGYTF.

The rearrangement uses TRBV4-2 and TRBJ2-4, with D perhaps TRBD1 (7 bases). V lost 4 bases, J lost 1 base, and 26 bases lay in between. This CDR3 spans 20 amino acids. The germline V gene has CDR1 LGHNA and CDR2 YNFKEQ. DNA of the CDR3: TGTGCCAGCAGCCCCTACAAGGAGGGGGCAAGGATTGGGGCCAAAAACATTCAGTACTTC. Protein sequence: CASSPYKEGARIGAKNIQYF.

Only a few counts were recorded for this clone. V is TRBV4-3 and J is TRBJ2-3, with 8 bases fitting TRBD2. Germline V gene sequence: CDR1 LGHNA, CDR2 YSLEER. Germline trimming cut 0 bases from V and 6 bases from J; bases unmatched to any gene: 8. CDR3 length: 16 residues. The CDR3 sequence is CASSQDGAGGVDTQYF. CDR3 sequence (DNA): TGCGCCAGCAGCCAAGATGGGGCGGGGGGTGTCGATACGCAGTATTTT.

The chain employs TRBV6-6 and TRBJ1-2; the match to TRBD1 covers 9 bases. The CDR3 runs to 13 residues. Germline V gene data show CDR1 as MNHNY and CDR2 as SVGAGI (reference sequence). The V segment lost 6 bases and the J segment 8 bases; nucleotides outside the gene matches: 7. The CDR3 nucleotides are TGTGCCAGCAGGCAGGGACAGGGAGGAGGCTACACCTTC. Translated, it gives CASRQGQGGGYTF.

This clone occurred once. The chain recombines TRBV11-3 with TRBJ1-1; D remains ambiguous. The germline V gene has CDR1 SGHNT and CDR2 YENEEA. Trimming left V 1 base short and J 7 bases short, with 10 bases between. The CDR3 sequence is 13 residues long. In DNA form, the CDR3 reads TGTGCCAGCAGCTTAGGAGGCGGAAGTGAAGCTTTCTTT. Its translation is CASSLGGGSEAFF. Drawing the rest from reference TRBV11-3 and TRBJ1-1, the complete variable domain is EAGVVQSPRYKIIEKKQPVAFWCNPISGHNTLYWYLQNLGQGPELLIRYENEEAVDDSQLPKDRFSAERLKGVDSTLKIQPAELGDSAVYLCASSLGGGSEAFFGQGTRLTVV.